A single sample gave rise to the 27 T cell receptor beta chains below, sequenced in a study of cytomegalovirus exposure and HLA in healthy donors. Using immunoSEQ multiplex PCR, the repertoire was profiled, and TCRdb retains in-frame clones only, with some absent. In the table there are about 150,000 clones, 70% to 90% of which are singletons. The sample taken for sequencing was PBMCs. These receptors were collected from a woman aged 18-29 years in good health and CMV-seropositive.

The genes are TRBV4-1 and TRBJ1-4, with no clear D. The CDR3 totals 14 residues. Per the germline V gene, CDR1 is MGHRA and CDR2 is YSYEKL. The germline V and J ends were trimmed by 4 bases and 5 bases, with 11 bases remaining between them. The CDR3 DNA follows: TGCGCCAGCAGCCTACTTGACTGGAATGAAAAACTGTTTTTT. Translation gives CASSLLDWNEKLFF.

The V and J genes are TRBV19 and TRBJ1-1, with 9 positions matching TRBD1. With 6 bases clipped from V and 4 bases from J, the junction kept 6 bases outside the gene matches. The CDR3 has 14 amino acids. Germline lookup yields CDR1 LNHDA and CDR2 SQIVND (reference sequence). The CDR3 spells CASRRTGEVTEAFF. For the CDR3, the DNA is TGTGCCAGTAGAAGGACAGGGGAGGTCACTGAAGCTTTCTTT. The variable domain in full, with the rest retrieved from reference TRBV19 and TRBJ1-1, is DGGITQSPKYLFRKEGQNVTLSCEQNLNHDAMYWYRQDPGQGLRLIYYSQIVNDFQKGDIAEGYSVSREKKESFPLTVTSAQKNPTAFYLCASRRTGEVTEAFFGQGTRLTVV.

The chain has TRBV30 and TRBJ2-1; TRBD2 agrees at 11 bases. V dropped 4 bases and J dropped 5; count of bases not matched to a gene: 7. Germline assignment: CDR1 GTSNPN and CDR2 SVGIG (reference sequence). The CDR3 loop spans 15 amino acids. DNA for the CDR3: TGTGCCTGGACCCTGGGACTAGCGGACGACAATGAGCAGTTCTTC. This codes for CAWTLGLADDNEQFF. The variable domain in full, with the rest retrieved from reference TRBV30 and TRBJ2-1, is SQTIHQWPATLVQPVGSPLSLECTVEGTSNPNLYWYRQAAGRGLQLLFYSVGIGQISSEVPQNLSASRPQDRQFILSSKKLLLSDSGFYLCAWTLGLADDNEQFFGPGTRLTVL.

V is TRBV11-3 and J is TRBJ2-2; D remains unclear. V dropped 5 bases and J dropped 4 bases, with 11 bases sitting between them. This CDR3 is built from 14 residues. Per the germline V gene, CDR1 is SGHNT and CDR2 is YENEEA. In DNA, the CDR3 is TGTGCCAGCAGCCCAAGAGGCATCACCGGGGAGCTGTTTTTT. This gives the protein CASSPRGITGELFF.

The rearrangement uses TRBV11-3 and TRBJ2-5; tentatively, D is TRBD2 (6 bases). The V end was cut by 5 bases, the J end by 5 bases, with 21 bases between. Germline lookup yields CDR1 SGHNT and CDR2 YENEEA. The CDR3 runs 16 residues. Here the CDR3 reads CASSRDEGGGWETQYF. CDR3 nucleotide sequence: TGTGCCAGCAGCCGAGATGAGGGAGGTGGTTGGGAGACCCAGTACTTC. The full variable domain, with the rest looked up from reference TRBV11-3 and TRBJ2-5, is EAGVVQSPRYKIIEKKQPVAFWCNPISGHNTLYWYLQNLGQGPELLIRYENEEAVDDSQLPKDRFSAERLKGVDSTLKIQPAELGDSAVYLCASSRDEGGGWETQYFGPGTRLLVL.

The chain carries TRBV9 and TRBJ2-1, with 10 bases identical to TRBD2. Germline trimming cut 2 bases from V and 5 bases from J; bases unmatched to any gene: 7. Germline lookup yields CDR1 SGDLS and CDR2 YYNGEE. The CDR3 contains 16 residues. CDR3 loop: CASSVGGTSGDNEQFF. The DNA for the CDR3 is TGTGCCAGCAGCGTGGGCGGAACTAGCGGGGACAATGAGCAGTTCTTC.

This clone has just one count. The CDR3 loop is CASSTDRVATEAFF. DNA for the CDR3: TGTGCCAGTAGTACCGACAGGGTGGCCACTGAAGCTTTCTTT. This rearrangement joins TRBV19 to TRBJ1-1; 7 bases agree with TRBD1. This CDR3 contains 14 residues. Per the germline V gene, CDR1 is LNHDA and CDR2 is SQIVND (reference sequence). V lost 4 bases and J lost 4; bases outside the gene matches: 6.

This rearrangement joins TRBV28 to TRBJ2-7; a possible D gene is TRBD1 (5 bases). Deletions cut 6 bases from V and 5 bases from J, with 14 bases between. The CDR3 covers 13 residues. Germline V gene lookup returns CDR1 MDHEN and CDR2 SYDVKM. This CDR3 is CASRSPDTHEQYF. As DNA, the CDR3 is TGTGCCAGCAGATCCCCGGACACTCACGAGCAGTACTTC.

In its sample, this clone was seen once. The CDR3 DNA sequence: TGTGCCATCAGTGTTGCTAGCGGGGATTACGAGCAGTACTTC. Translated: CAISVASGDYEQYF. The chain joins TRBV10-3 to TRBJ2-7, with 9 bases lining up with TRBD2. The CDR3 contains 14 residues. Germline V gene data show CDR1 as ENHRY and CDR2 as SYGVKD. V was pared by 4 bases and J by 4 bases, with 5 bases of the junction left unmatched.

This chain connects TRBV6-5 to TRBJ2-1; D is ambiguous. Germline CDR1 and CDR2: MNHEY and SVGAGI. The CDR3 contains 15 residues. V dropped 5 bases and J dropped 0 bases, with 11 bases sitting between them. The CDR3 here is CASSPDSDSYNEQFF. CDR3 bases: TGTGCCAGCAGTCCTGATAGTGACTCCTACAATGAGCAGTTCTTC.

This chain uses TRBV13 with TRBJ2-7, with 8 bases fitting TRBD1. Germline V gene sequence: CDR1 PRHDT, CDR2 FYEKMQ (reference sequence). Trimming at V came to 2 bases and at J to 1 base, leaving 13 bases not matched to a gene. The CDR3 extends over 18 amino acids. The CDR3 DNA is TGTGCCAGCAGCTTATGGTCATTCTCAGGGGGCATGTCCTACGAGCAGTACTTC. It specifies CASSLWSFSGGMSYEQYF.

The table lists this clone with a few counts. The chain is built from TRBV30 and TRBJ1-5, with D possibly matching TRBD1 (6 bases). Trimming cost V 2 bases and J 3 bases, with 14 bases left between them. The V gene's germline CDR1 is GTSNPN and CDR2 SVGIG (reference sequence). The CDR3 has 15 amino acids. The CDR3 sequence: CAWSPRTGLNQPQHF. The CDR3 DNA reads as TGTGCCTGGAGTCCTCGAACAGGGCTCAATCAGCCCCAGCATTTT.

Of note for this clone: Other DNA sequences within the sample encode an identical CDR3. The CDR3: CASSQVAGGNTGELFF. In DNA, the CDR3 is TGCGCCAGCAGCCAAGTTGCAGGGGGGAACACCGGGGAGCTGTTTTTT. The chain couples TRBV4-3 to TRBJ2-2; 7 positions match TRBD1. In germline, CDR1 is LGHNA, CDR2 YSLEER. V was pared by 1 base and J by 1 base, with 3 bases of the junction left unmatched. CDR3 size: 16 residues.

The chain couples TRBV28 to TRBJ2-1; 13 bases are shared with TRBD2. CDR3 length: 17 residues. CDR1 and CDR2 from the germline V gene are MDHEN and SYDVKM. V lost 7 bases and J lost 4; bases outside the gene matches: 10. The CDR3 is CASTAGTSGTPYNEQFF. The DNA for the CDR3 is TGTGCCAGCACCGCCGGGACTAGCGGGACCCCTTACAATGAGCAGTTCTTC.

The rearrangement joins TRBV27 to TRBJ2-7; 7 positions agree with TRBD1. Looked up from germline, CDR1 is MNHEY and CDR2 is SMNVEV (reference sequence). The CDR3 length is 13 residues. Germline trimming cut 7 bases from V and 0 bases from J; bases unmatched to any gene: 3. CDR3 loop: CASKRDSSYEQYF. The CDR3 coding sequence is TGTGCCAGCAAAAGGGACAGCTCCTACGAGCAGTACTTC.

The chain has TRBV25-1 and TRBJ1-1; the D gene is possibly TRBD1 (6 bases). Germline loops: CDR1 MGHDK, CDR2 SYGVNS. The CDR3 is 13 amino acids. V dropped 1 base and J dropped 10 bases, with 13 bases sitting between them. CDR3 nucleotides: TGTGCCAGCAGTGAATCCCCGGAACAGGGAGCTTTCTTT. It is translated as CASSESPEQGAFF.

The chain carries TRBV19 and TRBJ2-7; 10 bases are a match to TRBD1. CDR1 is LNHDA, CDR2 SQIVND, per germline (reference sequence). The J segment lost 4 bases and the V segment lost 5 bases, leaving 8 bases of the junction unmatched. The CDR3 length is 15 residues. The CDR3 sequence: CASSVDRGPGYEQYF. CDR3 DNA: TGTGCCAGTAGTGTCGACAGGGGGCCGGGATACGAGCAGTACTTC. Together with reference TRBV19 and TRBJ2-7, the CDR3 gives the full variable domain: DGGITQSPKYLFRKEGQNVTLSCEQNLNHDAMYWYRQDPGQGLRLIYYSQIVNDFQKGDIAEGYSVSREKKESFPLTVTSAQKNPTAFYLCASSVDRGPGYEQYFGPGTRLTVT.

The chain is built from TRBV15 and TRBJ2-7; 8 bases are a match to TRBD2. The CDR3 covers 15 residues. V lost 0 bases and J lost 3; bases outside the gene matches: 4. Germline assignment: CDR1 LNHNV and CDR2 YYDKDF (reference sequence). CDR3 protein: CATSRDPAGVYEQYF. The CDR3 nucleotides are TGTGCCACCAGCAGAGATCCAGCGGGAGTCTACGAGCAGTACTTC.

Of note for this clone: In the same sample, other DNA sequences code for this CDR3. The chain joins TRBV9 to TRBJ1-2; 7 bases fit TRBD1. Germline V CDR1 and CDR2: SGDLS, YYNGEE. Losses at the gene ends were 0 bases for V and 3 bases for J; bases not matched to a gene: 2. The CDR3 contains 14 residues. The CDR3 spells CASSVGQGDYGYTF. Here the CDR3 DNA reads TGTGCCAGCAGCGTAGGACAGGGTGACTATGGCTACACCTTC.

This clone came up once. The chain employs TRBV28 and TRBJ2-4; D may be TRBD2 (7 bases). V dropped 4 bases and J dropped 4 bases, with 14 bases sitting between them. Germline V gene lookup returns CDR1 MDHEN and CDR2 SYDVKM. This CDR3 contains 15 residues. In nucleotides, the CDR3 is TGTGCCAGCAGTTCAAGGGGGGGTGGAAAAAACATTCAGTACTTC. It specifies CASSSRGGGKNIQYF.

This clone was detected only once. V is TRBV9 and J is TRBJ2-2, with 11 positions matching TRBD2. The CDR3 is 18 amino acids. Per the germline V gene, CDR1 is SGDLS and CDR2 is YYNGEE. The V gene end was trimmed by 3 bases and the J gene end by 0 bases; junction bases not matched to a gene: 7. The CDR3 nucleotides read TGTGCCAGCAGCGCCTCACTAGCGGGAGTATCGAACACCGGGGAGCTGTTTTTT. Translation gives CASSASLAGVSNTGELFF.

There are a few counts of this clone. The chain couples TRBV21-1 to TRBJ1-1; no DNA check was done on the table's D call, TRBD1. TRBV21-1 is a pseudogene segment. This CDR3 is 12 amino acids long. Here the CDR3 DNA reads TGTGCCAGCAGCAAAGCGGGGACAGAAGCTTTCTTT. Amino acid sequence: CASSKAGTEAFF.

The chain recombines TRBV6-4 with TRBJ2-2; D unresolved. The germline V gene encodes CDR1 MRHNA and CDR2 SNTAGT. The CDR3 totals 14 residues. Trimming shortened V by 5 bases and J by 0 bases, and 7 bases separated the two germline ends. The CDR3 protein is CASSSTANTGELFF. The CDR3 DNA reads TGTGCCAGCAGTAGCACAGCGAACACCGGGGAGCTGTTTTTT.

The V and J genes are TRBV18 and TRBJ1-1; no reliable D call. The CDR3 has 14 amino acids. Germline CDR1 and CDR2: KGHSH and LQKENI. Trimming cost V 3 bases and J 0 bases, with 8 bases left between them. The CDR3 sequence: CASSPPSLNTEAFF. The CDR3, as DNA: TGTGCCAGCTCACCCCCTTCCTTGAACACTGAAGCTTTCTTT. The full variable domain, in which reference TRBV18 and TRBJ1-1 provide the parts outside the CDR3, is NAGVMQNPRHLVRRRGQEARLRCSPMKGHSHVYWYRQLPEEGLKFMVYLQKENIIDESGMPKERFSAEFPKEGPSILRIQQVVRGDSAAYFCASSPPSLNTEAFFGQGTRLTVV.

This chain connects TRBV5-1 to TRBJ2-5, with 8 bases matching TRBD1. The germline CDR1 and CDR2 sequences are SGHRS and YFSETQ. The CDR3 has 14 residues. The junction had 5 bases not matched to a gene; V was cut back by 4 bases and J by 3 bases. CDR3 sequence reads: CASSADRAKETQYF. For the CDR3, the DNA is TGCGCCAGCAGCGCGGACAGGGCGAAAGAGACCCAGTACTTC.

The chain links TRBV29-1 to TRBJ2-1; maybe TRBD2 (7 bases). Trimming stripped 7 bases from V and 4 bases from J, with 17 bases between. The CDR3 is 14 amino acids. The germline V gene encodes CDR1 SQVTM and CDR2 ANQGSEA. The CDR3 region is CSATQGGAYNEQFF. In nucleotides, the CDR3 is TGCAGCGCCACCCAAGGGGGGGCTTACAATGAGCAGTTCTTC.

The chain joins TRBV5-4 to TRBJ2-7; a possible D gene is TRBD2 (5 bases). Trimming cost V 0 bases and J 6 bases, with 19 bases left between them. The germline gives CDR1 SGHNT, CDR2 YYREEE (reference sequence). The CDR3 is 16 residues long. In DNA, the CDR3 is TGTGCCAGCAGCTTGGACCCGATAGGGAGCGTCGGCGAGCAGTACTTC. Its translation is CASSLDPIGSVGEQYF. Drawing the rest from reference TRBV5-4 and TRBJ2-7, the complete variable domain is ETGVTQSPTHLIKTRGQQVTLRCSSQSGHNTVSWYQQALGQGPQFIFQYYREEENGRGNFPPRFSGLQFPNYSSELNVNALELDDSALYLCASSLDPIGSVGEQYFGPGTRLTVT.